This T cell receptor (beta chain) was observed in a study of T cell responses to AZD1222 COVID-19 vaccine. Profiling relied on immunoSEQ multiplex PCR, and the TCRdb table lists in-frame clones only, not all of them. The sample lists more than 150,000 clones, 85% to 95% occurring once. Worth noting for this clone: Its antigen is not known.

Study-level points and caveats: Seropositive status at baseline applied to only a handful of AZD1222 recipients. White British people made up most donors, females outnumbered males, and clonal diversity was possibly underestimated. Researchers report vaccine-associated CD4 TCRs spanning spike, with dominance at 160-218 and 743-854.

Germline V gene sequence: CDR1 MNHNS, CDR2 SASEGT. V was shortened by 3 bases and J by 7 bases, with 6 bases between the two germline ends. The CDR3 has 11 amino acids. The receptor's source is an adult in good health. The sample consisted of peripheral blood, taken on day 0 of AZD1222 vaccination. The chain recombines TRBV6-1 with TRBJ1-2; a weak D match, TRBD1 (5 bases). For the CDR3, the DNA is TGTGCCAGCAGTGACAGGGTTGGCTACACCTTC. Translated, it gives CASSDRVGYTF.